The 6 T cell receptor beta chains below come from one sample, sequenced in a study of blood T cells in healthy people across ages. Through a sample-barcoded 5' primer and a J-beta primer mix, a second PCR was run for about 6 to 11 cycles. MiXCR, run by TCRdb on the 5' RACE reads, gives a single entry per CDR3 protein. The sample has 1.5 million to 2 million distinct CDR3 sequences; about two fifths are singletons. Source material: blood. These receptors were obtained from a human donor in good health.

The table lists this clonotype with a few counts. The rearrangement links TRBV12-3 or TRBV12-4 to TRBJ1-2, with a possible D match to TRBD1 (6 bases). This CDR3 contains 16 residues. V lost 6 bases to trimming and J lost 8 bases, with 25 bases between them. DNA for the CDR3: TGTGCCAGCAGCCAGACACAGGGCCTAGGGAGTTTAGGCTACACCTTC. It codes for CASSQTQGLGSLGYTF.

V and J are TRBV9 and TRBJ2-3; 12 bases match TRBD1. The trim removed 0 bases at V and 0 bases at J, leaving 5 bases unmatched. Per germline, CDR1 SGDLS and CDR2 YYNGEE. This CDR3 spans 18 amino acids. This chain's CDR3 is CASSVVRDRGPSTDTQYF. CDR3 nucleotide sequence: TGTGCCAGCAGCGTAGTTCGGGACAGGGGGCCGAGCACAGATACGCAGTATTTT.

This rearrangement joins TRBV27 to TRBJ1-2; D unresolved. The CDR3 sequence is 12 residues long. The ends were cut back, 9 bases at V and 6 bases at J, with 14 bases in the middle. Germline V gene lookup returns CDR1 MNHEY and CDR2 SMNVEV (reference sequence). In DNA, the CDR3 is TGTGCCAGTAAGGAGTTGGGGAATGGCTACACCTTC. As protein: CASKELGNGYTF.

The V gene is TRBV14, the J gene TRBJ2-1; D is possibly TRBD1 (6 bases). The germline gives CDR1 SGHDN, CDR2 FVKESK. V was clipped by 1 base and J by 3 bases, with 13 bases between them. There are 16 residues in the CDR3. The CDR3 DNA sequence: TGTGCCAGCAGCCAAGCGATGGGGGCTAGCTACAATGAGCAGTTCTTC. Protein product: CASSQAMGASYNEQFF.

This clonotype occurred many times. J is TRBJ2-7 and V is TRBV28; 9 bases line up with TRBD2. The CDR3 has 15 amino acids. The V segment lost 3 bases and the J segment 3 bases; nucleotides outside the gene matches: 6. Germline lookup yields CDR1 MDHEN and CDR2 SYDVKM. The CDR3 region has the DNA TGTGCCAGCAGTTTGGGACTAGCAGATCTCTACGAGCAGTACTTC. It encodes CASSLGLADLYEQYF.

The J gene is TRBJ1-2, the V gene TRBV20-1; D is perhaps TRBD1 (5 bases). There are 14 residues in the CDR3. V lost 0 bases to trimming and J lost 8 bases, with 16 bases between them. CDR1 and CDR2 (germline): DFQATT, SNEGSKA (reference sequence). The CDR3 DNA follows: TGCAGTGCTAGAGACGACGTGGGGCTAGGCGGCTACACCTTC. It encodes CSARDDVGLGGYTF.